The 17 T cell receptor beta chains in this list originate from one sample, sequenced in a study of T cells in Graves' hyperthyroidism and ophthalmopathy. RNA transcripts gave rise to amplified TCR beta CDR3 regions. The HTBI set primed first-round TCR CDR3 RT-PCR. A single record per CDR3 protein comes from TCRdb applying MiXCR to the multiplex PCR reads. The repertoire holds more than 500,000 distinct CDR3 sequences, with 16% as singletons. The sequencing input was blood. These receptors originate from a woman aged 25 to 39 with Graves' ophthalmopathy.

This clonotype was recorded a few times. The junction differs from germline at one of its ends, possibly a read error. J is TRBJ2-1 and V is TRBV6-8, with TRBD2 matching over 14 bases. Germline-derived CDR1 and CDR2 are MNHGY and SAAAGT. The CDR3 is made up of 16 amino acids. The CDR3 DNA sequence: TGTGGCAGCAGCTCCGGGACTAGCGGGAGTTCGGATGAGCAGTTCTTC. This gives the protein CGSSSGTSGSSDEQFF.

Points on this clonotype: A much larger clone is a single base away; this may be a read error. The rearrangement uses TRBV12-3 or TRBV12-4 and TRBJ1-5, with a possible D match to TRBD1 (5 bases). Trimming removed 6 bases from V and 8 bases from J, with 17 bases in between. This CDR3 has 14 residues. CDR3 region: CASSLWAGREPQHF. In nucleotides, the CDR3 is TGTGCCAGCAGCCTTTGGGCAGGGAGGGAGCCCCAGCATTTT.

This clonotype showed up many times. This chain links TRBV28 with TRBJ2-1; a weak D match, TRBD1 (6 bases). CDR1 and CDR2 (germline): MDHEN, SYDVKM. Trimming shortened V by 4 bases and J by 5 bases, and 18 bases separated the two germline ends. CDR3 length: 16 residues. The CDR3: CASSSTPGQLNNEQFF. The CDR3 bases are TGTGCCAGCAGTTCAACCCCGGGACAACTAAACAATGAGCAGTTCTTC.

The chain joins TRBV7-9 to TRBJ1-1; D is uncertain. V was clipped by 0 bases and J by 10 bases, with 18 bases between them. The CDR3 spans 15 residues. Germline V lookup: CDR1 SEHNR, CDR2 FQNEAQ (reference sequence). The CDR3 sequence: CASSLALGLAAGAFF. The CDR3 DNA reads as TGTGCCAGCAGCTTAGCACTGGGGTTGGCAGCTGGAGCTTTCTTT.

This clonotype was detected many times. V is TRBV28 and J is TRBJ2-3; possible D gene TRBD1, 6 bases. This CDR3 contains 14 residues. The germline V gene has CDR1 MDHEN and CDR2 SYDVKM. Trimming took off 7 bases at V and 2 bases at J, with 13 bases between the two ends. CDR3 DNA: TGTGCCAGCACCTCACAGGGATTCACAGATACGCAGTATTTT. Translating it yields CASTSQGFTDTQYF.

For the CDR3, the DNA is TGCAGTGCTAGAGCTTTTATACAGGGGCATTCACCCCTCCACTTT. Translated: CSARAFIQGHSPLHF. J is TRBJ1-6 and V is TRBV20-1; 7 bases are a match to TRBD1. CDR3 size: 15 residues. Germline CDR1 DFQATT, CDR2 SNEGSKA (reference sequence). Trimming at V came to 1 base and at J to 8 bases, leaving 8 bases not matched to a gene.

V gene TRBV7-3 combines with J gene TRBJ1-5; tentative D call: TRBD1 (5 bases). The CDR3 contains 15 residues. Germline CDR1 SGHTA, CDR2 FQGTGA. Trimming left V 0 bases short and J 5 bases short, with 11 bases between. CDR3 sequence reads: CASSLTQGRDQPQHF. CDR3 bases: TGTGCCAGCAGCTTAACGCAGGGTCGGGATCAGCCCCAGCATTTT.

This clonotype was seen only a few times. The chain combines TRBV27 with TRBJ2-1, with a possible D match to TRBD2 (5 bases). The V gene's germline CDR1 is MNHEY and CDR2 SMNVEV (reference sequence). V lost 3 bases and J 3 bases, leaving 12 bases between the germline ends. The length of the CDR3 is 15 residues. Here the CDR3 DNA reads TGTGCCAGCAGTTTTTTCCGGGGATACTACAATGAGCAGTTCTTC. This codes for CASSFFRGYYNEQFF.

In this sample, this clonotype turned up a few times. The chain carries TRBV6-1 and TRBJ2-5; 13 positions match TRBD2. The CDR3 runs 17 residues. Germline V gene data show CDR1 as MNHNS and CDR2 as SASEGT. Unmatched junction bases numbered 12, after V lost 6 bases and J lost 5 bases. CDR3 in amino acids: CASSRTSGRAGYETQYF. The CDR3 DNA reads TGTGCCAGCAGCCGAACTAGCGGGAGGGCGGGATATGAGACCCAGTACTTC.

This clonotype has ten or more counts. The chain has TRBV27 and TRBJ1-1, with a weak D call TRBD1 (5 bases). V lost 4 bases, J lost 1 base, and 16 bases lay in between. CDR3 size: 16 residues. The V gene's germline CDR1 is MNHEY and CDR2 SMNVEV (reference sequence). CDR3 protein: CASSSRDGGPNTEAFF. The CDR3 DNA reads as TGTGCCAGCAGTTCCCGAGATGGGGGACCGAACACTGAAGCTTTCTTT.

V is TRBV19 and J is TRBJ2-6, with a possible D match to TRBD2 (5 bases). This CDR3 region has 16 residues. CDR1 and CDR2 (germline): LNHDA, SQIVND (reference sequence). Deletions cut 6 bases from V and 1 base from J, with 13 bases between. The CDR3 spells CASSSEWESGANVLTF. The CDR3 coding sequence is TGTGCCAGTAGCTCGGAGTGGGAGTCTGGGGCCAACGTCCTGACTTTC.

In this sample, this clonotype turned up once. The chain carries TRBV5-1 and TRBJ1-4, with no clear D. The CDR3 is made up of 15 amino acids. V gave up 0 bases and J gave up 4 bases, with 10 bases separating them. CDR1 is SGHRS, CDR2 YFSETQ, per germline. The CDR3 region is CASSLDQFGNEKLFF. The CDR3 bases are TGCGCCAGCAGCTTGGACCAGTTCGGTAATGAAAAACTGTTTTTT.

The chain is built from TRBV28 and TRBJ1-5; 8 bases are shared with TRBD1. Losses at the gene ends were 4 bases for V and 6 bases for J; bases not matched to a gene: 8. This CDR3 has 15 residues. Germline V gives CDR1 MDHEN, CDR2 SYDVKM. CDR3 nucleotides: TGTGCCAGCAGTTCCGACAGGGGTGGTGCTCAGCCCCAGCATTTT. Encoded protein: CASSSDRGGAQPQHF.

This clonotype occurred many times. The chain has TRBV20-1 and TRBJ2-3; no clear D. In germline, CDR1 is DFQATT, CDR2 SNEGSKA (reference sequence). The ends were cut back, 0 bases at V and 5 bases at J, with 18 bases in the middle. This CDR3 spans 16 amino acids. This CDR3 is CSARDSLELRVDTQYF. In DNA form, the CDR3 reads TGCAGTGCTAGAGATAGCCTAGAACTTCGCGTAGATACGCAGTATTTT.

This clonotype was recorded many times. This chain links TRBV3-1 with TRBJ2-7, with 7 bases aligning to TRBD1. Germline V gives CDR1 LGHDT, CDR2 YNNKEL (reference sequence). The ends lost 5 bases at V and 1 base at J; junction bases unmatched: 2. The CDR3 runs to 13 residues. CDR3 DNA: TGTGCCAGCAGCTCGGACAGGTCCTACGAGCAGTACTTC. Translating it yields CASSSDRSYEQYF.

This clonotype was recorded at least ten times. The CDR3 sequence is CASREIAGGGGELFF. CDR3 DNA: TGTGCCAGCAGGGAAATAGCGGGAGGCGGCGGGGAGCTGTTTTTT. The gene calls are TRBV2 and TRBJ2-2; 10 positions agree with TRBD2. Trimming took 6 bases from V and 7 from J; bases not matched to a gene: 8. This CDR3 is 15 amino acids long. Looked up from germline, CDR1 is SNHLY and CDR2 is FYNNEI. The complete variable domain, with remaining parts taken from reference TRBV2 and TRBJ2-2, reads EPEVTQTPSHQVTQMGQEVILRCVPISNHLYFYWYRQILGQKVEFLVSFYNNEISEKSEIFDDQFSVERPDGSNFTLKIRSTKLEDSAMYFCASREIAGGGGELFFGEGSRLTVL.

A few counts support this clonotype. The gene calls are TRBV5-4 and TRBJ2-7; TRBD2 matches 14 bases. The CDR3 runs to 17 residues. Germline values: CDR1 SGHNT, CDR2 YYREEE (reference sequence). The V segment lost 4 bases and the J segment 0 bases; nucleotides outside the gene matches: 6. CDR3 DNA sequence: TGTGCCAGCAGCCTCGGGACTAGCGGGAGATTCTCCTACGAGCAGTACTTC. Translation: CASSLGTSGRFSYEQYF.